The T cell receptor beta chain described here comes from a study of T cells expressing NK-cell markers. A note on this clonotype: Its antigen is unknown.

Broader study findings: Roughly 6 donors had dominant NKG2C+ clonotypes that comprised about 1.0-7.5% of their CD8+ T cells. The leading position in the CD3+CD56-NKG2C+ fraction of several donors also went to these clonotypes.

No DNA is given; TCRdb re-called the 5' RACE reads and lists each CDR3 protein once. This sample's clone table lists 130,000 to 150,000 distinct CDR3 sequences. The CDR3 sequence is 19 residues long. Germline CDR1 and CDR2: DFQATT and SNEGSKA (reference sequence). The sequenced sample was blood T cells: a sorted CD56 or NKG2C T cell subset, CD4+ or CD8+ T cells, or bulk PBMC T cells (not recorded which). This TCR was recovered from a man aged 18-30 years in good health. This rearrangement joins TRBV20-1 to TRBJ2-2; checking the TCRdb D call of TRBD2 is not possible without DNA. The CDR3 loop is CSARDYSASGRVVTGELFF.